The present T cell receptor beta chain was sequenced within a study of cytomegalovirus exposure and HLA in healthy donors. Study-wide findings and caveats: TCR beta chains numbering approximately 150 were designated cytomegalovirus-associated. The tendency of first-cohort TCR clusters to co-occur in the approximately 120 validation repertoires was identified by a subsequent analysis. Rare TCR sequences predominated, though certain public TCRs were found in many donors.

Concerning this clone: Its target is not known.

Profiled with immunoSEQ multiplex PCR; TCRdb holds only in-frame clones, not every one. The table includes some 110,000 clones, less than 90% detected once. The sample was PBMCs. The origin of this receptor is a young man in good health and CMV-seropositive.

In DNA, the CDR3 is TGTGCCAGCAGCCCCGACAGGGGGTATTACGAGCAGTACTTC. Protein sequence: CASSPDRGYYEQYF. The chain is built from TRBV11-2 and TRBJ2-7, with 9 bases fitting TRBD1. The germline gives CDR1 SGHAT, CDR2 FQNNGV. The CDR3 totals 14 residues. V trimming: 5 bases; J trimming: 4 bases; junction bases outside the gene matches: 6. Combining the CDR3 with reference TRBV11-2 and TRBJ2-7 gives the whole variable domain EAGVAQSPRYKIIEKRQSVAFWCNPISGHATLYWYQQILGQGPKLLIQFQNNGVVDDSQLPKDRFSAERLKGVDSTLKIQPAKLEDSAVYLCASSPDRGYYEQYFGPGTRLTVT.